Listed below are T cell receptor beta chains from one sample, sequenced in a study of OX40 agonist ivuxolimab in advanced cancers. The data were produced by immunoSEQ multiplex PCR, yet TCRdb's version contains in-frame clones alone and is incomplete. The sample contains roughly 70,000 clones, more than 70% of which appear only once. The input for sequencing was CD4+ or CD8+ T cells sorted from blood, taken in a trial of the OX40 agonist ivuxolimab. The receptors shown here come from an adult with an advanced solid tumor such as melanoma, head and neck, liver or kidney cancer. The CDR3 runs from the conserved cysteine through the conserved F or W. D genes are given only for firm matches.

V gene	J gene	D gene	CDR3 protein	CDR3 DNA
TRBV27	TRBJ1-2	-	CASTESWAALDYGYTF	TGTGCCAGCACCGAGTCGTGGGCCGCCCTAGACTATGGCTACACCTTC
TRBV4-1	TRBJ2-5	-	CASSQDDPAAFSPFQETQYF	TGCGCCAGCAGCCAAGATGACCCGGCCGCCTTTTCCCCTTTCCAAGAGACCCAGTACTTC
TRBV11-2	TRBJ1-2	-	CASSLTEGIYGYTF	TGTGCCAGCAGCCTAACAGAGGGGATCTATGGCTACACCTTC
TRBV23-1	TRBJ2-1	TRBD2	CASSLRTSGNNEQFF	TGCGCCAGCAGTCTTAGGACTAGCGGGAACAATGAGCAGTTCTTC
TRBV7-2	TRBJ1-2	-	CASSSPRFYGYTF	TGTGCCAGCAGCTCGCCGAGGTTCTATGGCTACACCTTC
TRBV18	TRBJ1-3	TRBD1	CASSMTGDSGNTIYF	TGTGCCAGCTCTATGACAGGGGACTCTGGAAACACCATATATTTT
TRBV2	TRBJ1-1	-	CASSEVVMEGAGAFF	TGTGCCAGCAGTGAAGTCGTTATGGAAGGGGCGGGAGCTTTCTTT
TRBV7-9	TRBJ2-7	-	CASSLIAGPEQYF	TGTGCCAGCAGCTTAATAGCCGGTCCCGAGCAGTACTTC
TRBV19	TRBJ1-2	-	CASQGATPRDYGYTF	TGTGCCAGTCAAGGGGCCACCCCTAGGGACTATGGCTACACCTTC
TRBV5-1	TRBJ1-1	-	CASSSSENTEAFF	TGCGCCAGCAGCTCCTCAGAGAACACTGAAGCTTTCTTT
TRBV14	TRBJ2-3	-	CASSQVQLRDTQYF	TGTGCCAGCAGCCAAGTACAGCTACGGGATACGCAGTATTTT